The 22 T cell receptor beta chains reported below all come from one sample, sequenced in a study of blood T cell repertoires in COVID-19. Using immunoSEQ multiplex PCR, the repertoire was profiled, and TCRdb retains in-frame clones only, with some absent. This sample has roughly 50,000 clones, with less than 90% found just once. The sequenced sample was peripheral blood. The receptors stem from a human donor with active COVID-19. The donor label of this sample is uncertain.

This clone came up once. This chain connects TRBV4-3 to TRBJ2-7; weak D call: TRBD1 (6 bases). CDR1 and CDR2 from the germline V gene are LGHNA and YSLEER. The CDR3 totals 14 residues. The V and J ends lost 4 bases and 2 bases respectively, with 12 bases between them. CDR3 residues: CASSLGTTAYEQYF. The CDR3 bases are TGCGCCAGCAGCCTCGGGACAACCGCCTACGAGCAGTACTTC.

This sequence joins TRBV6-4 and TRBJ1-5; the D is unclear. CDR1 is MRHNA and CDR2 is SNTAGT in the germline V gene. Trimming took 3 bases from V and 3 from J, leaving 9 bases between them. The CDR3 loop spans 14 amino acids. The CDR3 coding sequence is TGTGCCAGCAGTGAAACGGCGGACAATCAGCCCCAGCATTTT. Residues: CASSETADNQPQHF.

This clone was recorded only once. The chain joins TRBV28 to TRBJ1-1; TRBD1 aligns across 7 bases. With 5 bases clipped from V and 10 bases from J, the junction kept 4 bases outside the gene matches. The CDR3 consists of 11 residues. Per germline, CDR1 MDHEN and CDR2 SYDVKM. The CDR3 nucleotides read TGTGCCAGCAGTCCACAGGGGCGAGCTTTCTTT. This translates into CASSPQGRAFF. Supplemented by reference TRBV28 and TRBJ1-1, the full variable domain reads DVKVTQSSRYLVKRTGEKVFLECVQDMDHENMFWYRQDPGLGLRLIYFSYDVKMKEKGDIPEGYSVSREKKERFSLILESASTNQTSMYLCASSPQGRAFFGQGTRLTVV.

The chain is built from TRBV5-6 and TRBJ2-4, with a weak D call TRBD2 (6 bases). Germline CDR1 SGHDT, CDR2 YYEEEE. The ends were cut back, 4 bases at V and 9 bases at J, with 17 bases in the middle. This CDR3 contains 14 residues. The CDR3 protein is CASSPDWGEVIQYF. The CDR3 nucleotides read TGTGCCAGCAGCCCTGACTGGGGGGAGGTCATTCAGTACTTC.

J is TRBJ2-7 and V is TRBV7-2, with 11 bases that match TRBD1. The germline gives CDR1 SGHTA, CDR2 FQGNSA. This CDR3 has 15 residues. Trimming at V came to 5 bases and at J to 3 bases, leaving 6 bases not matched to a gene. The CDR3 DNA is TGTGCCAGCAGCGACCGGACAGGGGGCGGCTACGAGCAGTACTTC. Its protein is CASSDRTGGGYEQYF.

The chain uses TRBV2 and TRBJ2-1; a weak D match, TRBD2 (5 bases). V shed 3 bases and J shed 7 bases, with 10 bases lying between them. The CDR3 has 13 residues. Germline CDR1 SNHLY, CDR2 FYNNEI. The CDR3 DNA is TGTGCCAGCAGTGAGAACGGGGTTAATGAGCAGTTCTTC. Protein sequence: CASSENGVNEQFF. The full variable domain, with the rest looked up from reference TRBV2 and TRBJ2-1, is EPEVTQTPSHQVTQMGQEVILRCVPISNHLYFYWYRQILGQKVEFLVSFYNNEISEKSEIFDDQFSVERPDGSNFTLKIRSTKLEDSAMYFCASSENGVNEQFFGPGTRLTVL.

The J gene is TRBJ2-7, the V gene TRBV3-1 (or the pseudogene TRBV3-2), with TRBD2 matching over 8 bases. CDR3 length: 15 residues. Per germline, CDR1 LGHDT and CDR2 YNNKEL (reference sequence). After removal of 4 bases from V and 0 bases from J, the junction contained 5 bases not matched to a gene. The CDR3 DNA reads as TGTGCCAGCAGCCCCGGGCGGGGGGTCTCCTACGAGCAGTACTTC. Translated, it gives CASSPGRGVSYEQYF.

J is TRBJ1-1 and V is TRBV19; D remains ambiguous. Trimming left V 5 bases short and J 5 bases short, with 15 bases between. Germline V gene sequence: CDR1 LNHDA, CDR2 SQIVND (reference sequence). CDR3 size: 14 residues. This CDR3 is CASSGRRVVTEAFF. DNA of the CDR3: TGTGCCAGTAGTGGTAGGAGGGTGGTAACTGAAGCTTTCTTT.

The chain is built from TRBV19 and TRBJ2-2, with a tentative D call TRBD1 (6 bases). Germline CDR1 is LNHDA and CDR2 is SQIVND (reference sequence). Trimming removed 7 bases at V and 4 bases at J, with 22 bases between. The CDR3 spans 17 residues. DNA of the CDR3: TGTGCCAGTATCCCATCCCCTACAGGGCTTCGCACCGGGGAGCTGTTTTTT. It specifies CASIPSPTGLRTGELFF.

V gene TRBV7-2 combines with J gene TRBJ1-1; D uncertain. The CDR3 contains 14 residues. CDR1 and CDR2 (germline): SGHTA, FQGNSA. Between the trimmed V and J ends, which lost 2 bases and 0 bases, there was a span of 7 bases. In DNA, the CDR3 is TGTGCCAGCAGCTTACAACAGTTGAACACTGAAGCTTTCTTT. Protein: CASSLQQLNTEAFF.

The chain links TRBV11-2 to TRBJ2-2; 12 nucleotides agree with TRBD2. Germline values: CDR1 SGHAT, CDR2 FQNNGV. J was trimmed by 5 bases and V by 4 bases; bases with no gene match: 5. The CDR3 is 16 amino acids. The CDR3 loop is CASSYGLAGYTGELFF. CDR3 in DNA: TGTGCCAGCAGCTACGGACTAGCGGGGTATACCGGGGAGCTGTTTTTT. The full variable domain, its missing parts supplied by reference TRBV11-2 and TRBJ2-2, is EAGVAQSPRYKIIEKRQSVAFWCNPISGHATLYWYQQILGQGPKLLIQFQNNGVVDDSQLPKDRFSAERLKGVDSTLKIQPAKLEDSAVYLCASSYGLAGYTGELFFGEGSRLTVL.

The genes are TRBV5-1 and TRBJ2-3; D may be TRBD2 (6 bases). Trimming took off 0 bases at V and 3 bases at J, with 11 bases between the two ends. Germline-derived CDR1 and CDR2 are SGHRS and YFSETQ. The CDR3 runs 15 residues. For the CDR3, the DNA is TGCGCCAGCAGCTTGGAGCGCGGGGAGACAGATACGCAGTATTTT. This gives the protein CASSLERGETDTQYF.

The chain employs TRBV5-1 and TRBJ2-7, with 7 positions matching TRBD1. The CDR3 is made up of 16 amino acids. V gave up 4 bases and J gave up 6 bases; unmatched junction bases: 16. The germline V gene has CDR1 SGHRS and CDR2 YFSETQ. Here the CDR3 DNA reads TGCGCCAGCAGCCCTGATCCTGGGACAGTGGTTTCCGAGCAGTACTTC. Translating gives CASSPDPGTVVSEQYF.

The CDR3: CAIRGTGLGEKLFF. CDR3 DNA sequence: TGTGCCATCAGAGGTACAGGGCTGGGTGAAAAACTGTTTTTT. The chain carries TRBV10-3 and TRBJ1-4, with a weak D call TRBD1 (6 bases). CDR1 and CDR2 (germline): ENHRY, SYGVKD. The CDR3 has 14 residues. Deletions cut 6 bases from V and 7 bases from J, with 15 bases between.

To note about this clone: The sample contains more than one DNA sequence encoding this CDR3. The chain joins TRBV6-5 to TRBJ2-5; the match to TRBD2 covers 7 bases. The CDR3 is made up of 13 amino acids. The junction had 6 bases not matched to a gene; V was cut back by 6 bases and J by 5 bases. Germline V gene data show CDR1 as MNHEY and CDR2 as SVGAGI. The DNA of the CDR3 is TGTGCCAGCAGGTCTGGGGGGGAGGAGACCCAGTACTTC. Its protein product is CASRSGGEETQYF.

This clone was recorded only once. The V and J genes are TRBV7-9 and TRBJ2-7, with D possibly being TRBD1 (6 bases). This CDR3 spans 14 amino acids. V was trimmed by 5 bases and J by 2 bases, leaving 13 bases between them. Germline values: CDR1 SEHNR, CDR2 FQNEAQ (reference sequence). The CDR3: CASSPRQETYEQYF. The CDR3 nucleotides are TGTGCCAGCAGCCCCCGACAGGAAACCTACGAGCAGTACTTC.

This clone was detected a few times. One end of the junction fails to match germline, which may point to a read error. This chain connects TRBV7-7 to TRBJ1-4; 10 bases match TRBD1. Germline CDR1 is SSHAT and CDR2 is FNYEAQ (reference sequence). The CDR3 has 15 amino acids. The CDR3 spells CASSLSGTGDEKLFF. CDR3 nucleotide sequence: TGTGCTAGCAGCTTATCTGGGACAGGGGATGAAAAACTGTTTTTT.

This chain joins TRBV11-1 and TRBJ2-6; TRBD1 agrees at 10 bases. V lost 8 bases to trimming and J lost 1 base; unmatched junction nucleotides: 5. Germline values: CDR1 SGHAT, CDR2 FQDESV (reference sequence). The length of the CDR3 is 16 residues. The CDR3 region is CASVRDRGSGANVLTF. The CDR3 bases are TGTGCCAGCGTCCGGGACAGGGGTTCTGGGGCCAACGTCCTGACTTTC.

The V call is TRBV11-1, the J call TRBJ1-1; D is perhaps TRBD1 (5 bases). V was trimmed by 5 bases and J by 3 bases, leaving 13 bases between them. The CDR3 extends over 14 amino acids. Germline CDR1 and CDR2: SGHAT and FQDESV (reference sequence). DNA of the CDR3: TGTGCCAGCAGCCGGGGGGGGTTCGACACTGAAGCTTTCTTT. It encodes CASSRGGFDTEAFF.

This clone was seen only once. The chain combines TRBV18 with TRBJ1-4; 8 bases are shared with TRBD1. This CDR3 has 19 residues. With 6 bases clipped from V and 0 bases from J, the junction kept 15 bases outside the gene matches. Germline lookup yields CDR1 KGHSH and CDR2 LQKENI. As DNA, the CDR3 is TGTGCCAGCTCCAACCTGAGAGGGACAGGAACTACAACTAATGAAAAACTGTTTTTT. As protein: CASSNLRGTGTTTNEKLFF.

This clone turned up a few times. This sequence joins TRBV7-9 and TRBJ2-3, with TRBD2 matching 10 bases. The CDR3 is 15 residues long. The germline gives CDR1 SEHNR, CDR2 FQNEAQ (reference sequence). With 5 bases clipped from V and 6 bases from J, the junction kept 8 bases outside the gene matches. In nucleotides, the CDR3 is TGTGCCAGCAGCACCCATAGCGGGGGGCGGGATACGCAGTATTTT. This translates into CASSTHSGGRDTQYF. The whole variable domain, filled in from reference TRBV7-9 and TRBJ2-3, reads DTGVSQNPRHKITKRGQNVTFRCDPISEHNRLYWYRQTLGQGPEFLTYFQNEAQLEKSRLLSDRFSAERPKGSFSTLEIQRTEQGDSAMYLCASSTHSGGRDTQYFGPGTRLTVL.

The chain couples TRBV4-1 to TRBJ1-6; 11 nucleotides align to TRBD1. The CDR3 runs 17 residues. Trimming at V came to 3 bases and at J to 10 bases, leaving 11 bases not matched to a gene. Germline CDR1 MGHRA, CDR2 YSYEKL. The CDR3, as DNA: TGCGCCAGCAGCCACCCTAAGGACAGGGGGCTTAGCTCACCCCTCCACTTT. Protein product: CASSHPKDRGLSSPLHF.